Sequencing of this TCR beta chain was carried out in a study of Ad26.COV2.S vaccination and SARS-CoV-2 variants. Specified treatment: some 20 received Ad26.COV2.S at low or high dose, single or two shots; several received placebo; per-sample allocation not given. Collection of the samples took place on day 63 after the first injection of vaccine or placebo. The method was immunoSEQ multiplex PCR; TCRdb's version includes in-frame clones alone and lacks a portion of them. In the table there are around 300,000 clones, 88% of which are singletons. CDR3 length: 16 residues. Germline loops: CDR1 SGHVS, CDR2 FNYEAQ. V was pared by 1 base and J by 2 bases, with 15 bases between.

V usage is TRBV7-6 and J usage is TRBJ2-7; maybe TRBD1 (6 bases). The receptor was isolated from a person between 18 and 65 years old who received the Ad26.COV2.S COVID-19 vaccine or a placebo. Specimen: peripheral blood, collected in a trial of Ad26.COV2.S vaccine versus placebo. CDR3 coding DNA: TGTGCCAGCAGCTTAGAATCCGGGACAAGAACCTACGAGCAGTACTTC. The encoded protein is CASSLESGTRTYEQYF.